This T cell receptor (beta chain) is from a study of T cells expressing NK-cell markers. Study-wide points: Each of about 6 donors carried dominant NKG2C+ clonotypes accounting for about 1.0-7.0% of CD8+ T cells. Similarly, these clonotypes led the CD3+CD56-NKG2C+ fraction as well in a few donors. Uncertainty persisted over the HCMV specificity of expanded NKG2C+ T cell clones.

Germline V gene lookup returns CDR1 MNHEY and CDR2 SMNVEV (reference sequence). The CDR3 has 20 residues. About this clonotype: Its target is not known.

For TCR beta, cDNA was produced by 5'RACE template switching with UMIs. TCRdb reprocessed the 5' RACE reads and keeps a single row for each CDR3 protein, giving no DNA. The listing contains 350,000 to 400,000 distinct CDR3 sequences. The rearrangement uses TRBV27 and TRBJ2-2; TCRdb lists TRBD2, though no DNA is available to test this call. The sample was blood T cells: a sorted CD56 or NKG2C T cell subset, CD4+ or CD8+ T cells, or bulk PBMC T cells (not recorded which). The clonotype comes from a woman between 50 and 59 years old in good health. CDR3: CASSPRRGFRLAGNTGELFF.